A few counts support the clone carrying this T cell receptor beta chain. Antigen: not known. The whole isolated RNA underwent reverse transcription, so sequencing captured expressed TCRB transcripts. The method was immunoSEQ multiplex PCR; TCRdb's version includes in-frame clones alone and lacks a portion of them. The sample includes hundreds of thousands of clones, under 15% of them seen just once. This specimen comes from a study of beta chain features in type 1 diabetes. Study overall: All of the samples together had around 110,000,000 sorted cells examined.

The germline CDR1 and CDR2 sequences are ENHRY and SYGVKD. V was shortened by 0 bases and J by 0 bases, with 11 bases between the two germline ends. The CDR3 consists of 16 residues. Broader study findings: Type 1 diabetes patients showed a moderate but significant shortening of TCRB CDR3s in all four CD4+ subsets.

Cells sorted by CD45RO/CCR7/CD25/CD127/CD95/CD27 comprised CD4+ naive, central memory, regulatory and stem cell-like memory cells. Purity above 95% was achieved in all sorted populations. This TCR was recovered from a man aged 18 to 30 with type 1 diabetes. The sequencing sample was made of naive CD4+ T cells from blood. The rearrangement links TRBV10-3 to TRBJ1-2, with D tentatively TRBD1 (5 bases). DNA of the CDR3: TGTGCCATCAGTGAGTCGGGGACGGCAACTAACTATGGCTACACCTTC. Its translation is CAISESGTATNYGYTF.